Included here is one T cell receptor (beta chain) sequence, with context. Its matching antigen is unknown. This entry is derived from a study of cytomegalovirus exposure and HLA in healthy donors. Points from the study as a whole: Researchers catalogued about 150 TCR beta chains as cytomegalovirus-associated. Accurate prediction of HLA-A and HLA-B alleles (for most subjects) was reportedly achieved from TCR beta sequences.

Primers: 60 Vbeta forward and 13 Jbeta reverse. The repertoire was sequenced with immunoSEQ multiplex PCR; TCRdb's copy has only in-frame clones and lacks some. The table lists approximately 110,000 clones, around 86% of them singletons. After removal of 4 bases from V and 5 bases from J, the junction contained 4 bases not matched to a gene. Germline CDR1 is MNHEY and CDR2 is SVGAGI. The CDR3 extends over 15 amino acids. The source of this sequence is a woman aged 30 to 39 in good health and CMV-seronegative. The V call is TRBV6-5, the J call TRBJ2-1; 11 bases match TRBD2. The sequencing sample was made of PBMCs. The CDR3 DNA sequence: TGTGCCAGCAGTTCCCTAGCGGGAGGTAACAATGAGCAGTTCTTC. Amino acid sequence: CASSSLAGGNNEQFF.